A single TCR beta chain is shown here with its context. These data come from a study of blood T cell repertoires in COVID-19. Study-level background: Sample material is recorded as cDNA or gDNA derived from T cells, B-cell-depleted T cells, or PBMCs.

Germline lookup yields CDR1 SNHLY and CDR2 FYNNEI. V lost 4 bases to trimming and J lost 5 bases, with 15 bases between them. The CDR3 spans 14 residues. Assay used: immunoSEQ multiplex PCR; TCRdb lists only in-frame clones, some missing. The sample yields approximately 120,000 clones, over 75% seen once. The sequenced material came from peripheral blood. V and J are TRBV2 and TRBJ2-7; unclear D gene. The origin of this receptor is a man older than 75 with active or convalescent COVID-19. DNA for the CDR3: TGTGCCAGCAGTGTAAGCAGGCCTTGGGACGAGCAGTACTTC. This encodes CASSVSRPWDEQYF.